A selection of T cell receptor beta chains follows, all from one sample in a study of T cell responses to AZD1222 COVID-19 vaccine. Using immunoSEQ multiplex PCR, the repertoire was profiled, and TCRdb retains in-frame clones only, with some absent. In the table there are about 86,000 clones, roughly 88% of which are singletons. Sequencing used peripheral blood, obtained 28 days after the second AZD1222 dose. The source of these receptors is an adult who received the AZD1222 COVID-19 vaccine. Each CDR3 is given with its conserved first and last residue. D genes are given only for firm matches. Size is omitted from some rows. Given values are once, few, many or a class for expanded clones.

D | J | V | size | DNA | CDR3
TRBD2 | TRBJ2-3 | TRBV11-3 | NA | TGTGCCAGCAGCTTAGTTGGGGGGGGCACAGATACGCAGTATTTT | CASSLVGGGTDTQYF
NA | TRBJ2-2 | TRBV3-1/TRBV3-2 | NA | TGTGCCAGCAGCCAAGGGGACCCTGCTTTACTGTTTTTT | CASSQGDPALLFF
NA | TRBJ1-2 | TRBV19 | once | TGTGCCAGTAGTAAACGGACAGACTATGGCTACACCTTC | CASSKRTDYGYTF
TRBD1 | TRBJ1-4 | TRBV6-5 | NA | TGTGCCAGCAGGGCCGACAGGGGGCTTGTCGAAAAACTGTTTTTT | CASRADRGLVEKLFF
TRBD1 | TRBJ1-1 | TRBV7-6 | NA | TGTGCCAGCAGCTCCTCATCGACAGGGACCACTGAAGCTTTCTTT | CASSSSSTGTTEAFF
NA | TRBJ1-3 | TRBV30 | NA | TGTGCCTGGAGTGTAGGTCGCCGCTCTGGAAACACCATATATTTT | CAWSVGRRSGNTIYF
NA | TRBJ1-2 | TRBV5-1 | NA | TGCGCCAGCAGCTTGGGGGCCTCCATTGATGGCTACACCTTC | CASSLGASIDGYTF
TRBD1 | TRBJ1-6 | TRBV27 | NA | TGTGCCAGCAGTTACGGACAGGGGAGATCCTATAATTCACCCCTCCACTTT | CASSYGQGRSYNSPLHF
NA | TRBJ1-2 | TRBV6-5 | NA | TGTGCCAGCAGTTACTCGTACAGGGACTATGGCTACACCTTC | CASSYSYRDYGYTF
NA | TRBJ2-7 | TRBV4-3 | once | TGCGCCAGCAGCCAAGACGGGAACTCCTACGAGCAGTACTTC | CASSQDGNSYEQYF
NA | TRBJ2-6 | TRBV28 | NA | TGTGCCAGCACCCCTGGAGGGTCCTGGAGTGGGGCCAACGTCCTGACTTTC | CASTPGGSWSGANVLTF
NA | TRBJ2-1 | TRBV7-3 | NA | TGTGCCAGCAGCATACAGAGTAGCTCCTACAATGAGCAGTTCTTC | CASSIQSSSYNEQFF
NA | TRBJ2-1 | TRBV7-9 | once | TGTGCCAGCAGCTTAGCAGGGACTGAGCAGTTCTTC | CASSLAGTEQFF
NA | TRBJ2-1 | TRBV15 | NA | TGTGCCACCGAGGCCTACAATGAGCAGTTCTTC | CATEAYNEQFF
TRBD1 | TRBJ1-3 | TRBV4-3 | NA | TGCGCCAGCAGCCCCAGGGGGGCCCCTGGAAACACCATATATTTT | CASSPRGAPGNTIYF
NA | TRBJ1-1 | TRBV5-8 | NA | TGTGCCAGCAGCTTCTCGGGTCTCGGGGAGCCCCCAGTGAACACTGAAGCTTTCTTT | CASSFSGLGEPPVNTEAFF
NA | TRBJ1-6 | TRBV9 | few | TGTGCCAGCAGCGTAGCTTCGGGGGATCGGGGTTCACCCCTCCACTTT | CASSVASGDRGSPLHF
TRBD1 | TRBJ1-2 | TRBV3-1/TRBV3-2 | NA | TGTGCCAGCAGCCCCCCGGACAGGGTCGGCTACACCTTC | CASSPPDRVGYTF
NA | TRBJ2-2 | TRBV4-2 | once | TGTGCCAGCAGCCAAGATGTCGGGTGGAGGGGCAGCGGGGAGCTGTTTTTT | CASSQDVGWRGSGELFF
NA | TRBJ1-5 | TRBV29-1 | NA | TGCAGCGTTTCCCACGAGAGGAATCAGCCCCAGCATTTT | CSVSHERNQPQHF
NA | TRBJ1-1 | TRBV25-1 | NA | TGTGCCAGCAGTGAATTTGGTCTTTTGAACACTGAAGCTTTCTTT | CASSEFGLLNTEAFF
NA | TRBJ1-6 | TRBV6-5 | NA | TGTGCCAGCGAGGTCGGGGGCTCCTATAATTCACCCCTCCACTTT | CASEVGGSYNSPLHF
NA | TRBJ1-5 | TRBV5-5 | NA | TGTGCCAGCAGCTTGGTTCCTGTCTCCTTAAATCAGCCCCAGCATTTT | CASSLVPVSLNQPQHF
NA | TRBJ1-6 | TRBV30 | NA | TGTGCCTGGAGTATGTCCCGTTATAATTCACCCCTCCACTTT | CAWSMSRYNSPLHF
TRBD1 | TRBJ2-7 | TRBV7-2 | NA | TGTGCCAGCAGCTTTCGGACAGGGGCCTACGAGCAGTACTTC | CASSFRTGAYEQYF
TRBD1 | TRBJ1-5 | TRBV28 | NA | TGTGCCAGCTTCCGGGACAGGGACAATCAGCCCCAGCATTTT | CASFRDRDNQPQHF
TRBD2 | TRBJ2-1 | TRBV15 | NA | TGTGCCACCAGCTTTCCCCCGCGGGAGGGCAATGAGCAGTTCTTC | CATSFPPREGNEQFF
TRBD1 | TRBJ1-5 | TRBV7-8 | NA | TGTGCCAGCAGCCGTACGGGACAGGGGTTTTATCAGCCCCAGCATTTT | CASSRTGQGFYQPQHF
NA | TRBJ2-3 | TRBV3-1/TRBV3-2 | NA | TGTGCCAGCAGCCAAGGGCTGAACGGGCAAACAGATACGCAGTATTTT | CASSQGLNGQTDTQYF
NA | TRBJ2-2 | TRBV2 | NA | TGTGCCAGCAGAGAGGACAGTAACACCGGGGAGCTGTTTTTT | CASREDSNTGELFF
TRBD1 | TRBJ1-1 | TRBV15 | NA | TGTGCCACCAGCATAAACAGGGGCGCCACTGAAGCTTTCTTT | CATSINRGATEAFF
NA | TRBJ2-3 | TRBV7-6 | NA | TGTGCCAGCAGCCCCGCGGGGGCTGCCACAGATACGCAGTATTTT | CASSPAGAATDTQYF
NA | TRBJ1-2 | TRBV6-1 | once | TGTGCCAGCAGTGAAGCGGGGCAGGGCTTC | CASSEAGQGF
TRBD1 | TRBJ1-6 | TRBV7-2 | few | TGTGCCAGCAGCCCCAGGGGGGATAATTCACCCCTCCACTTT | CASSPRGDNSPLHF
NA | TRBJ1-1 | TRBV24-1 | NA | TGTGCCACCAGTTCCGGAACCCAAGCTTTCTTT | CATSSGTQAFF
NA | TRBJ1-5 | TRBV10-3 | NA | TGTGCCATCAGTGAGTCTAGTGACAGGAATCAGCCCCAGCATTTT | CAISESSDRNQPQHF
NA | TRBJ1-3 | TRBV4-3 | NA | TGCGCCAGCAGCCAAGAGACGGGGACAAAAGGAAACACCATATATTTT | CASSQETGTKGNTIYF
NA | TRBJ2-2 | TRBV2 | NA | TGTGCCAGCAGTGGTGAGCGGCCGACCGGGGAGCTGTTTTTT | CASSGERPTGELFF
NA | TRBJ1-1 | TRBV5-1 | once | TGCGCCAGCAGCCCTGGACAGATGAACACTGAAGCTTTCTTT | CASSPGQMNTEAFF
NA | TRBJ1-2 | TRBV5-1 | NA | TGCGCCAGCCACTCAAACCAGGGACCCAACTATGGCTACACCTTC | CASHSNQGPNYGYTF
NA | TRBJ1-5 | TRBV12-3/TRBV12-4 | NA | TGTGCCAGCACTATGGGGGTGTATCAGCCCCAGCATTTT | CASTMGVYQPQHF
NA | TRBJ2-7 | TRBV28 | NA | TGTGCCAGCAGTTTCGGCGCGTCCCACCTCTCCTACGAGCAGTACTTC | CASSFGASHLSYEQYF
NA | TRBJ1-1 | TRBV5-1 | NA | TGCGCCAGCAGCTGGGAACGGAACACTGAAGCTTTCTTT | CASSWERNTEAFF
NA | TRBJ1-3 | TRBV6-5 | NA | TGTGCCAGCAGCCACAGGAGGGTGGTCAACACCATATATTTT | CASSHRRVVNTIYF
NA | TRBJ1-2 | TRBV6-2/TRBV6-3 | NA | TGTGCCAGCAGCCAAGGACACGTCGGCTATGGCTACACCTTC | CASSQGHVGYGYTF
NA | TRBJ2-3 | TRBV5-1 | NA | TGCGCCAGCAGCTCTCCGCCTGCAGATACGCAGTATTTT | CASSSPPADTQYF
TRBD1 | TRBJ2-1 | TRBV5-1 | NA | TGCGCCAGCAGCAAGACAGGGTACAATGAGCAGTTCTTC | CASSKTGYNEQFF
NA | TRBJ1-2 | TRBV6-1 | NA | TGTGCCAGCAGTGAACCCCTGGAGTATAGGGCCCTCTATGGCTACACCTTC | CASSEPLEYRALYGYTF
NA | TRBJ1-5 | TRBV15 | NA | TGTGCCACCAGCAGGATTAATCAGCCCCAGCATTTT | CATSRINQPQHF
NA | TRBJ1-2 | TRBV5-6 | NA | TGTGCCAGCAGCTTGGTAACAGCCAACTATGGCTACACCTTC | CASSLVTANYGYTF
TRBD1 | TRBJ1-1 | TRBV2 | NA | TGTGCCAGCAGTCCTAAGGACAGGGCACTATGGGGTGGAACTGAAGCTTTCTTT | CASSPKDRALWGGTEAFF
NA | TRBJ1-2 | TRBV15 | few | TGTGCCACCAGCCCTCACCCACGGCAGTCTGGCTACACCTTC | CATSPHPRQSGYTF
NA | TRBJ1-1 | TRBV5-1 | NA | TGCGCCAGCAGCTTAGGATCCGTCAGGTCCCACACTGAAGCTTTCTTT | CASSLGSVRSHTEAFF